This T cell receptor (beta chain) was profiled in a study of regulatory dendritic cells for organ transplantation. Study-level findings and limits: Resting memory CD8+ T cells held the most alloreactive clonotypes.

Allogeneic regulatory or mature dendritic cells were co-cultured for roughly five days with CFSE-labeled sorted T cells at 1:10. In the case of this clone: What it binds is not known.

The assay was immunoSEQ multiplex PCR, and TCRdb's table has in-frame clones only and misses some. The data hold 9,500 to 15,000 clones, with around 62% observed a single time. V lost 5 bases and J 8 bases, leaving 18 bases between the germline ends. Germline lookup yields CDR1 LGHNA and CDR2 YNFKEQ. The CDR3 runs to 14 residues. Sequencing used naive CD8+ T cells from blood cultured with dendritic cells. Subset specified: CD45RA+ naive T cells. The V call is TRBV4-2, the J call TRBJ1-2; weak D call: TRBD1 (5 bases). The TCR was taken from a human donor in good health. This chain's CDR3 is CASSLEIRVVGYTF. The CDR3 coding sequence is TGTGCCAGCAGCTTGGAAATCAGGGTCGTCGGCTACACCTTC.